The rows below give T cell receptor beta chains drawn from one sample of a study of memory CD4+ T cells and cytomegalovirus serostatus. Some clones are missing from TCRdb's copy, which holds only in-frame ones; the method was immunoSEQ multiplex PCR. In the table there are around 99,000 clones, about 80% of which are singletons. Sequenced sample: memory CD4+ T cells from blood. The receptors were sampled from an adult in good health and CMV-seropositive. The CDR3 runs from the conserved cysteine through the conserved F or W. The order of the fields is V gene, clone size, D gene, J gene, CDR3 protein, CDR3 DNA. D genes are given only for firm matches. Size is stated for part of the rows, as once, few or many counts, or as a class when the clone is expanded.

TRBV29-1	-	-	TRBJ2-3	CSVVWTRVDTQYF	TGCAGCGTTGTGTGGACCCGGGTAGATACGCAGTATTTT
TRBV27	-	-	TRBJ1-1	CASTGAGMGDTEAFF	TGTGCCAGCACGGGGGCGGGTATGGGAGACACTGAAGCTTTCTTT
TRBV11-2	-	-	TRBJ1-2	CASSLAHGSNYGYTF	TGTGCCAGCAGCTTAGCCCACGGCTCGAACTATGGCTACACCTTC
TRBV28	-	TRBD2	TRBJ2-1	CASSAITGLMRNEQFF	TGTGCCAGCAGTGCGATCACGGGACTAATGAGGAATGAGCAGTTCTTC
TRBV7-9	-	TRBD2	TRBJ2-1	CASSLEGGRAVEQFF	TGTGCCAGCAGCTTAGAGGGCGGGAGGGCCGTTGAGCAGTTCTTC
TRBV5-1	-	-	TRBJ1-2	CASSLVGSTDSYTF	TGCGCCAGCAGCTTGGTGGGAAGTACTGATAGCTACACCTTC
TRBV29-1	few	-	TRBJ2-3	CSLTQSTDTQYF	TGCAGCCTGACACAGAGCACAGATACGCAGTATTTT
TRBV6-5	-	-	TRBJ2-1	CASSRAGFREQFF	TGTGCCAGCAGTCGTGCTGGTTTTAGGGAGCAGTTCTTC
TRBV19	-	-	TRBJ1-2	CASSSQSDYGYTF	TGTGCCAGTAGTTCCCAATCGGACTATGGCTACACCTTC
TRBV6-1	few	TRBD1	TRBJ2-4	CASSEGTGGGGNIQYF	TGTGCCAGCAGTGAAGGAACAGGGGGTGGGGGAAACATTCAGTACTTC
TRBV5-1	-	TRBD1	TRBJ2-1	CASSLASGTVLNEQFF	TGCGCCAGCAGCTTGGCATCCGGGACAGTCTTGAATGAGCAGTTCTTC
TRBV2	-	TRBD1	TRBJ2-7	CASSALGQGGEQYF	TGTGCCAGCAGTGCCCTGGGACAGGGGGGCGAGCAGTACTTC
TRBV14	few	TRBD2	TRBJ2-1	CASSPLAGVRDEQFF	TGTGCCAGCAGCCCGCTAGCGGGAGTTAGGGATGAGCAGTTCTTC
TRBV19	-	-	TRBJ1-1	CASSPLTPTGMNTEAFF	TGTGCCAGTAGTCCCTTAACGCCGACAGGCATGAACACTGAAGCTTTCTTT
TRBV18	-	TRBD1	TRBJ2-7	CASSPEGQGAKYF	TGTGCCAGCTCACCGGAAGGACAGGGGGCGAAGTACTTC
TRBV7-2	-	-	TRBJ2-5	CASSLWGAWETQYF	TGTGCCAGCAGCTTATGGGGGGCTTGGGAGACCCAGTACTTC
TRBV5-6	-	-	TRBJ1-3	CASSLEGGSSVVGTIYF	TGTGCCAGCAGCTTGGAGGGGGGCTCCTCTGTTGTTGGAACCATATATTTT
TRBV30	few	-	TRBJ1-3	CAWSVKGTFSGNTIYF	TGTGCCTGGAGTGTAAAGGGGACCTTCTCTGGAAACACCATATATTTT
TRBV19	-	TRBD2	TRBJ2-3	CASKFGLAGDGYTQYF	TGTGCCAGTAAATTTGGACTAGCGGGGGACGGTTATACGCAGTATTTT
TRBV5-1	-	-	TRBJ1-1	CASSLALGLNTEAFF	TGCGCCAGCAGCTTGGCCTTGGGGTTGAACACTGAAGCTTTCTTT
TRBV15	-	-	TRBJ2-5	CATSRKGETQYF	TGTGCCACCAGCAGAAAGGGGGAGACCCAGTACTTC
TRBV7-2	-	-	TRBJ2-3	CASSRTAGVGTDTQYF	TGTGCCAGCAGCCGTACAGCGGGCGTGGGCACAGATACGCAGTATTTT
TRBV29-1	-	-	TRBJ1-1	CSARRQENTEAFF	TGCAGCGCGCGGAGACAGGAGAACACTGAAGCTTTCTTT
TRBV5-1	-	-	TRBJ2-3	CASSVGSGVSTDTQYF	TGCGCCAGCAGCGTGGGTAGCGGAGTAAGCACAGATACGCAGTATTTT
TRBV11-1	-	-	TRBJ1-6	CASSLEGFVPSSYNSPLHF	TGTGCCAGCAGCTTGGAGGGTTTTGTCCCGAGCTCCTATAATTCACCCCTCCACTTT
TRBV19	-	-	TRBJ1-2	CASSITGGRKAGYTF	TGTGCCAGTAGTATAACCGGGGGGCGCAAGGCTGGCTACACCTTC
TRBV5-8	-	TRBD1	TRBJ2-3	CASSFGQGQDTQYF	TGTGCCAGCAGCTTTGGACAGGGTCAAGATACGCAGTATTTT
TRBV5-1	-	-	TRBJ2-7	CASSLSQGYDEQYF	TGCGCCAGCAGCTTGAGTCAGGGGTACGACGAGCAGTACTTC
TRBV19	-	-	TRBJ2-1	CASSPRRGYGEQFF	TGTGCCAGTAGTCCACGCCGGGGTTACGGTGAGCAGTTCTTC
TRBV6-1	-	TRBD1	TRBJ1-2	CASGTWGAGGGYTF	TGTGCCAGCGGTACTTGGGGCGCAGGGGGTGGCTACACCTTC